A selection of T cell receptor beta chains follows, all from one sample in a study of identical twins. TCRdb recomputed calls from the 5' RACE reads with MiXCR, one row per CDR3 protein. Of a few hundred thousand distinct CDR3 sequences listed, around 8.8% are singletons. This same sample was also taken into another study, of yellow fever vaccine responses in identical twins.

The sample was CD8+ T cells sorted from blood. All receptors come from a woman between 18 and 29 years old in good health. CDR3s include the opening cysteine and the closing phenylalanine or tryptophan. Each record gives: V gene, D gene, J gene, clone size, CDR3 DNA, CDR3 protein. The D gene is left open where the match is weak. Clone size, where shown, is once, few, many, or a class for clones that have expanded.

TRBV29-1	NA	TRBJ2-1	many	TGCAGCGTTGAGCGGAGGGGTGAGCAGTTCTTC	CSVERRGEQFF
TRBV11-2	TRBD1	TRBJ2-6	few	TGTGCCAGCAGCTTAGGACAGGGTCTGGGGGCCAACGTCCTGACTTTC	CASSLGQGLGANVLTF
TRBV27	NA	TRBJ2-7	NA	TGTGCCAGAAGACCATCCAGAGGGGTTAAGGCCGAGCAGTACTTC	CARRPSRGVKAEQYF
TRBV6-5	NA	TRBJ2-2	NA	TGTGCCAGCGGTTCGTACACCGGGGAGCTGTTTTTT	CASGSYTGELFF
TRBV5-1	TRBD2	TRBJ2-5	many	TGCGCCAGCAGCTTAGGGACTATCGAAGAGACCCAGTACTTC	CASSLGTIEETQYF
TRBV14	NA	TRBJ2-7	NA	TGTGCCAGCAGCCAATTCGATCAGGGGGGTATATACGAGCAGTACTTC	CASSQFDQGGIYEQYF
TRBV24-1	NA	TRBJ2-5	few	TGTGCCACCAGTGATTCCTCGGTGGCCCAAGAGACCCAGTACTTC	CATSDSSVAQETQYF
TRBV20-1	TRBD1	TRBJ2-7	few	TGCAGTGCTAGAGATCGGGACAGAACTTACTCCTACGAGCAGTACTTC	CSARDRDRTYSYEQYF
TRBV27	NA	TRBJ2-7	many	TGTGCCAGCAGTTTACAGGGAGTAGGCTACGAGCAGTACTTC	CASSLQGVGYEQYF
TRBV27	TRBD2	TRBJ2-5	few	TGTGCCAGCAGTGCCTGGGGGGGGCAAGAGACCCAGTACTTC	CASSAWGGQETQYF
TRBV29-1	NA	TRBJ1-1	many	TGCAGCGTGGATCAGGGAAGCGGTACTGAAGCTTTCTTT	CSVDQGSGTEAFF
TRBV4-2	NA	TRBJ2-3	NA	TGTGCCAGCAGCCAAGAGAGTGGCCCTCTGAGCACAGATACGCAGTATTTT	CASSQESGPLSTDTQYF
TRBV29-1	NA	TRBJ1-4	NA	TGCAGCGCCGAGGGTGACCCAGACGGAAAACTGTTTTTT	CSAEGDPDGKLFF
TRBV12-3/TRBV12-4	NA	TRBJ2-7	many	TGTGCCAGCAGTTTTTGGTTCTACGAGCAGTACTTC	CASSFWFYEQYF
TRBV24-1	NA	TRBJ2-7	NA	TGTGCCACCGGAATGGAGGGGGCCTACGAGCAGTACTTC	CATGMEGAYEQYF
TRBV29-1	TRBD2	TRBJ2-7	many	TGCAGCGTGACGCGGGGGGAACGTTCCTACGAGCAGTACTTC	CSVTRGERSYEQYF
TRBV6-2/TRBV6-3	NA	TRBJ2-1	many	TGTGCCAGCAGTTTGTATAGGCGAAATGAGCAGTTCTTC	CASSLYRRNEQFF
TRBV12-3/TRBV12-4	TRBD2	TRBJ2-1	many	TGTGCCAGCACCCAAATAGCGGGGGGGCACAATGAGCAGTTCTTC	CASTQIAGGHNEQFF
TRBV7-9	NA	TRBJ2-7	few	TGTGCCAGCAGCTTAGAGGTCAGATCCTACGAGCAGTACTTC	CASSLEVRSYEQYF
TRBV5-8	NA	TRBJ2-2	few	TGTGCCAGCAGCTTGTCATGGGGCGAGAACACCGGGGAGCTGTTTTTT	CASSLSWGENTGELFF
TRBV6-1	NA	TRBJ2-3	NA	TGTGCCAGCATCCCTATGGTCGGGGGAAGTAGCACAGATACGCAGTATTTT	CASIPMVGGSSTDTQYF
TRBV6-4	NA	TRBJ2-1	NA	TGTGCCAGCACCCCTGACGGGAGTCCCTACAATGAGCAGTTCTTC	CASTPDGSPYNEQFF
TRBV6-1	NA	TRBJ2-1	NA	TGTGCCAGCAGTCTGCGGGACAGCGCCTACAATGAGCAGTTCTTC	CASSLRDSAYNEQFF
TRBV6-2/TRBV6-3	NA	TRBJ2-3	NA	TGTGCCAGCAGGCTTAGGGGGGTCGGGGATACGCAGTATTTT	CASRLRGVGDTQYF
TRBV4-3	TRBD2	TRBJ2-3	NA	TGCGCCAGCAGCCAGAACAGACTAGCGGGAGAGGACACGCAGTATTTT	CASSQNRLAGEDTQYF
TRBV24-1	NA	TRBJ2-4	few	TGTGCCACCAGTGATTTGCCCGACGGCATTCAGTACTTC	CATSDLPDGIQYF
TRBV20-1	TRBD2	TRBJ2-7	many	TGCAGTGCCGACGGGACTAGCTCTAACGAGCAGTACTTC	CSADGTSSNEQYF
TRBV7-9	TRBD2	TRBJ2-5	NA	TGTGCCAGCAGCTCCCGGGAGGAGTGGAACCAAGAGACCCAGTACTTC	CASSSREEWNQETQYF
TRBV5-1	TRBD1	TRBJ2-3	few	TGCGCCAGCAGCGCGTGGACAGGGGGCTTCAATCGAGACAGCACAGATACGCAGTATTTT	CASSAWTGGFNRDSTDTQYF
TRBV18	NA	TRBJ2-7	few	TGTGCCAGCTCACCTCCGGAGCGGGCGCTCTACGAGCAGTACTTC	CASSPPERALYEQYF
TRBV2	TRBD1	TRBJ2-1	few	TGTGCCAGCAGCACAAGGGGGGACAGGGTCTACAATGAGCAGTTCTTC	CASSTRGDRVYNEQFF
TRBV10-3	NA	TRBJ2-2	many	TGTGCCATCAGTGGTGATACCCCCGAGCTGTTTTTT	CAISGDTPELFF
TRBV7-9	NA	TRBJ2-2	many	TGTGCCAGCAGCTTATTGGAGGGAGGAGAATTCGGGGAGCTGTTTTTT	CASSLLEGGEFGELFF
TRBV4-3	NA	TRBJ1-6	many	TGCGCCAGCAGCCAAGATAAGTCAGGGCTATATTCACCCCTCCACTTT	CASSQDKSGLYSPLHF
TRBV7-8	NA	TRBJ1-1	many	TGTGCCAGCAGCTCGGGATCTATGAACACTGAAGCTTTCTTT	CASSSGSMNTEAFF
TRBV21-1	NA	TRBJ2-7	few	TGTGCCAGCAGCAGAGGGACTAGCTGCTCCTACGAGCAGTACTTC	CASSRGTSCSYEQYF
TRBV4-1	NA	TRBJ2-1	NA	TGCGCCAGCAGCCAAGATCAAGAGGGGACCTTGAGCTCCTACAATGAGCAGTTCTTC	CASSQDQEGTLSSYNEQFF
TRBV15	NA	TRBJ1-1	NA	TGTGCCACCAGCAGAGATTGGAGTATTCTCTTT	CATSRDWSILF
TRBV6-5	NA	TRBJ2-5	NA	TGTGCCAGCAGTTACTCGCTAGCACTTTCGGAGACCCAGTACTTC	CASSYSLALSETQYF
TRBV3-1	NA	TRBJ2-7	many	TGTGCCAGCAGCCAAAGAATGACAAACTACGAGCAGTACTTC	CASSQRMTNYEQYF
TRBV4-1	TRBD2	TRBJ2-1	many	TGCGCCAGCAGCCAAATAGCGGGAGGCTCCTACAATGAGCAGTTCTTC	CASSQIAGGSYNEQFF
TRBV12-3/TRBV12-4	NA	TRBJ2-2	NA	TGTGCCAGCAGTCCGTCTGGTCGGGGGGAGCTGTTTTTT	CASSPSGRGELFF
TRBV12-3/TRBV12-4	NA	TRBJ2-1	few	TGTGCCAGCAGTTTTTGGCAGGGGCTAAACAATGAGCAGTTCTTC	CASSFWQGLNNEQFF
TRBV24-1	NA	TRBJ2-1	few	TGTGCCACCAGTCCCTCCGGACTCAATGAGCAGTTCTTC	CATSPSGLNEQFF
TRBV20-1	TRBD1	TRBJ2-1	many	TGCAGTGCTAGAGACATTCAGGGGGTAGGTGAGCAGTTCTTC	CSARDIQGVGEQFF
TRBV6-1	TRBD1	TRBJ1-2	many	TGTGCCAGCGCTCGGGGACAGGGGGGCTATGGCTACACCTTC	CASARGQGGYGYTF
TRBV12-3/TRBV12-4	TRBD1	TRBJ2-7	NA	TGTGCCAGCAGTTTGGGACAGGGGTTGGTCTACGAGCAGTACTTC	CASSLGQGLVYEQYF
TRBV24-1	NA	TRBJ2-7	few	TGTGCCACCAGTGCAAGGGCAGGGTCCTACGAGCAGTACTTC	CATSARAGSYEQYF
TRBV28	NA	TRBJ1-6	few	TGTGCCAGCAGTTTATTACCGGGACGGAGTAATTCACCCCTCCACTTT	CASSLLPGRSNSPLHF
TRBV11-2	NA	TRBJ2-2	NA	TGTGCCAGCAGCTCCCACATGTCGCCCGGGGAGCTGTTTTTT	CASSSHMSPGELFF
TRBV20-1	NA	TRBJ2-7	NA	TGCAGTGCTAGCCGGCAGGACATCCCTCGCGAGCAGTACTTC	CSASRQDIPREQYF